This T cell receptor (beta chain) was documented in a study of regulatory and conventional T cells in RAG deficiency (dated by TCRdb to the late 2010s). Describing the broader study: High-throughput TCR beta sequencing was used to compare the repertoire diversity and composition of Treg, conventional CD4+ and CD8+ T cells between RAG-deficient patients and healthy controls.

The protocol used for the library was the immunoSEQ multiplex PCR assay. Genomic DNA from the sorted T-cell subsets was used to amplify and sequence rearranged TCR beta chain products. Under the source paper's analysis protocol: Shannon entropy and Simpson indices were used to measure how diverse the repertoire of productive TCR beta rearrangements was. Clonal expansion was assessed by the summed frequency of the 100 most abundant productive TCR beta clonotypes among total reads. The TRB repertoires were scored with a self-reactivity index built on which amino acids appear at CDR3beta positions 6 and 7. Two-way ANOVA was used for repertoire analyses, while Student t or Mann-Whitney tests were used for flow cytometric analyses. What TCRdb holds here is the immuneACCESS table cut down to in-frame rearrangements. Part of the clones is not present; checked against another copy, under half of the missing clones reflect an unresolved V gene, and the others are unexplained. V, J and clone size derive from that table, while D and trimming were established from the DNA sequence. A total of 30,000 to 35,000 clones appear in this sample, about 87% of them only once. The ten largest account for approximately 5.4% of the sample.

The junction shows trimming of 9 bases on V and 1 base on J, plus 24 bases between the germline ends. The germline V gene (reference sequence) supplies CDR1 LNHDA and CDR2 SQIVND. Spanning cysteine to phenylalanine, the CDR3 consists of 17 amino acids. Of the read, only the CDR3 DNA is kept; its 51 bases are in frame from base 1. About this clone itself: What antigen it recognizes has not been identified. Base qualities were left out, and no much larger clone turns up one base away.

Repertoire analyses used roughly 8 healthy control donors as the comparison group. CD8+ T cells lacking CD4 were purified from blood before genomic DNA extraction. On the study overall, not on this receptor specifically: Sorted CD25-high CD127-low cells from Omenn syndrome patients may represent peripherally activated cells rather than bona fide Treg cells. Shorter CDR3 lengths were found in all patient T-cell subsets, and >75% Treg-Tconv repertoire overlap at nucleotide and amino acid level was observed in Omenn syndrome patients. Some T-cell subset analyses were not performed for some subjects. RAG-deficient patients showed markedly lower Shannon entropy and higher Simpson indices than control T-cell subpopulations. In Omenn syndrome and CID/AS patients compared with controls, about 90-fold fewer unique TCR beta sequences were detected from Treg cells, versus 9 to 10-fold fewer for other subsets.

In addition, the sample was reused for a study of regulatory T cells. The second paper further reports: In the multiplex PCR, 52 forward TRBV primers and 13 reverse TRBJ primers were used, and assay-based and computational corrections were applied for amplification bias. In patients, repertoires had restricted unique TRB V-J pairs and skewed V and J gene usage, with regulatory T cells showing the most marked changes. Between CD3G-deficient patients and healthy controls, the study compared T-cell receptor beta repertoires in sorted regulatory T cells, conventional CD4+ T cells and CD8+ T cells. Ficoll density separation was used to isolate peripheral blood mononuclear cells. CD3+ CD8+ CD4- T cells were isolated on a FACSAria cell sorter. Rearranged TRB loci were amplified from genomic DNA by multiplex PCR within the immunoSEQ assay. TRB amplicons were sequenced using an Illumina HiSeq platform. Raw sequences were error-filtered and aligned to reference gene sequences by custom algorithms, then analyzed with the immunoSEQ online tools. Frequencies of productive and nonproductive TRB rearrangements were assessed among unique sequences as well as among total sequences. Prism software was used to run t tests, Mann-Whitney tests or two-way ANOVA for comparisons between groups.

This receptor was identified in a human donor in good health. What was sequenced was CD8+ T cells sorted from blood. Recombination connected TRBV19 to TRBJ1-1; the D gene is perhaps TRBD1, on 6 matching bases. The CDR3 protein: CASRDKGVFAANTEAFF. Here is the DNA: TGTGCCAGCCGGGACAAGGGTGTGTTTGCGGCGAACACTGAAGCTTTCTTT.